This TCR beta chain came from a study of shared clonotypes between healthy human individuals (dated by TCRdb to 2018 to 2021). About the study as a whole: The cohort comprised a couple of women and a few men aged 18 to 49 years. Per donor, three plates each were used for CD4 naive and CD4 memory, two for CD8 naive, and one for CD8 memory. To estimate repertoire size and how much clonotype sharing occurs between individuals, the study deeply sequenced the blood TCR repertoires of roughly 5 healthy adults. Different laboratories and diverse techniques were used to prepare libraries and sequence TCR repertoires, to increase sequencing depth and limit assay-specific biases. Per donor, leukapheresis produced somewhere between about 0.9 and 9.5 billion PBMCs.

The germline V gene supplies CDR1 SQVTM and CDR2 ANQGSEA. Including cysteine and phenylalanine, the CDR3 has 17 amino acids. Only the CDR3 DNA is retained, 51 bases long and in frame from the first base. Trimming accounts for 1 base at V and 9 bases at J, while the number of junction bases matched to no gene is 14. Using the deep immunoSEQ assay, TCR CDR3 regions were amplified from genomic DNA by multiplex PCR. Extracted genomic DNA from each cell subset was spread evenly across all wells of several immunoSEQ 96-well plates, with each plate serving as a replicate. For sorted subsets, approximately 190 ng genomic DNA, equal to about 30,000 T cell genomes, was loaded into each replicate PCR. The purified libraries were quantified using a Qubit 3.0 fluorometer, sized with a Bioanalyzer 2100, and then quantified again using the KAPA Library Quantification kit. Every immunoSEQ 96-well plate was sequenced on a dedicated single-read 150-cycle Illumina NextSeq 550 flow cell. In the paper's pipeline: The immunoSEQ output contained only junctional sequences without quality scores, so filtering could not match that applied to full-length reads. Sequences were annotated with PyIR, a Python wrapper for IgBLAST v1.9, using IMGT germline references to assign V/J genes and CDR3. Reads were removed for weak V/J assignments (E-value above 1e-6), missing CDR3, stop codons, out-of-frame junctions, or ambiguous translated residues. V3J clonotypes were defined by identical inferred V gene, J gene, and CDR3 amino acid sequence. The percentage overlap between two repertoires was calculated by dividing the number of shared unique clonotypes by the size of the smaller repertoire. Richness of each repertoire was evaluated using RTK rarefaction, the Chao1 estimator, and Recon v2.1 estimates of unobserved clonotypes. Generation probabilities for all TCRbeta clonotypes obtained by the gDNA method from four donors were computed using OLGA. TCRdb took over this immuneACCESS table, retaining in-frame rearrangements with V and J assigned. Such tables are incomplete; in checked studies, under half of the missing clones stem from an unresolved V gene, and the remainder is unexplained. V and J calls and clone size follow that table, whereas D and trimming were derived from the DNA. The sample table shows 450,000 to 700,000 clones, and around 95% are seen once. Around 0.097% of the sample is in the top ten clones.

Comments on this clone: Its antigen has not been determined. No base-level quality is on record; no much larger clone is a single base apart.

General findings and caveats noted by the study authors: Even with the large sequencing depth, rarefaction of the sorted-subset datasets indicated that sequencing was incomplete. Sharing across a handful of donors was observed for around 4.8% of naive CD4, over 3% of naive CD8, over 2% of memory CD4, and roughly 0.4% of memory CD8 clonotypes. Naive subsets generally had larger estimated clonotype richness than memory subsets did. The small number of donors limited the genetic and exposure-history diversity represented. Pairwise subsampling indicated that sequencing depth was expected to affect the degree of clonotype sharing among donors. Only blood was sampled, and tissue TCR repertoires likely differ from those in blood. Compared with non-shared clonotypes, the clonotypes found in all four sorted-subset donors had higher generation probabilities.

CD8 naive samples were obtained by positive selection for CCR7 among CD45RO-negative cells, yielding a CD45RA+CCR7+ population from which TemRA cells were excluded. The donors were healthy, HIV-negative adults with no recently reported acute infections or vaccinations. Only Caucasian adults living in Nashville, Tennessee, USA were represented among the donors. After blood collection by leukapheresis, PBMCs were isolated using Ficoll-Histopaque density gradient centrifugation and then cryopreserved in the vapor phase of liquid nitrogen. Analytical flow cytometry was used to check the purity and quantity of each magnetically sorted T cell population. Genomic DNA was isolated from each sorted fraction and quantified by UV absorbance on a Nanodrop 2000c.

The sequence links TRBV29-1 to TRBJ2-1; TRBD2 agrees with 11 junctional bases. The sequence derives from a woman in her twenties or thirties in good health. Source material: naive CD8+ T cells sorted from blood. The cell subset or site label here, explained by the study, means: CD45RA+CCR7+. The CDR3 sequence is CSVEGGGTSGSYGEQFF. Read as DNA, the sequence is TGCAGCGTTGAAGGGGGGGGTACTAGCGGGAGTTATGGTGAGCAGTTCTTC.